These 27 T cell receptor beta chains were sequenced from one sample in a study. TCRdb itself ran the 5' RACE reads through MiXCR, one entry per CDR3 protein. This table has about 53,000 distinct CDR3 sequences, about 25% appearing once. Sequenced input: tumor-infiltrating naive CD4+ T cells sorted from the breast tumor. Described subset: naive CD4+ T cells, CD4+CD45RA+CD25-. The receptors here all came from a female donor with breast cancer.

The chain couples TRBV12-5 to TRBJ2-5, with 12 bases fitting TRBD2. The CDR3 is made up of 15 amino acids. Germline assignment: CDR1 LGHNT and CDR2 FRNRAP. As DNA, the CDR3 is TGTGCCAGCAGTCGAGCCGGGACTAGCGGGGAGACCCAGTACTTC. Its protein is CASSRAGTSGETQYF.

This clonotype was observed a few times. V is TRBV7-3 and J is TRBJ2-7, with TRBD1 matching 8 bases. Unmatched junction bases numbered 11, after V lost 4 bases and J lost 3 bases. This CDR3 is built from 16 residues. From germline, CDR1 is SGHTA and CDR2 FQGTGA. CDR3 in DNA: TGTGCCAGCAGCTCATCCCCCGGACAGGGTGACTACGAGCAGTACTTC. It specifies CASSSSPGQGDYEQYF. Full variable domain (outside the CDR3, taken from reference TRBV7-3 and TRBJ2-7): GAGVSQTPSNKVTEKGKYVELRCDPISGHTALYWYRQSLGQGPEFLIYFQGTGAADDSGLPNDRFFAVRPEGSVSTLKIQRTERGDSAVYLCASSSSPGQGDYEQYFGPGTRLTVT.

This clonotype has at least ten counts. The chain couples TRBV4-2 to TRBJ1-2; 7 nucleotides line up with TRBD1. Trimming at V came to 0 bases and at J to 1 base, leaving 2 bases not matched to a gene. Per the germline V gene, CDR1 is LGHNA and CDR2 is YNFKEQ. The CDR3 runs 15 residues. CDR3 amino acids: CASSQDNRGNYGYTF. The CDR3 DNA reads as TGTGCCAGCAGCCAAGATAACAGGGGTAACTATGGCTACACCTTC.

The chain couples TRBV7-6 to TRBJ2-7; D is unclear. CDR3 length: 13 residues. Trimming removed 0 bases at V and 1 base at J, with 4 bases between. Germline V CDR1 and CDR2: SGHVS, FNYEAQ. CDR3 sequence (DNA): TGTGCCAGCAGCTTAGCCGAGTCCTACGAGCAGTACTTC. This translates into CASSLAESYEQYF.

This clonotype was seen repeatedly, ten times or more. V usage is TRBV7-8 and J usage is TRBJ2-7, with TRBD1 matching over 10 bases. The CDR3 is 15 residues long. J lost 4 bases, V lost 0 bases, and 3 bases had no gene match. Germline V gene sequence: CDR1 SGHVS, CDR2 FQNEAQ. The CDR3 loop reads CASSLASGQGYEQYF. CDR3 DNA: TGTGCCAGCAGCTTAGCGTCGGGACAGGGGTACGAGCAGTACTTC.

There are a few counts of this clonotype. A much larger clone lies a single base off, so this may be a read error. The chain combines TRBV20-1 with TRBJ2-1; D is uncertain. The CDR3 length is 12 residues. Germline V gene lookup returns CDR1 DFQATT and CDR2 SNEGSKA (reference sequence). This CDR3 reads CSASRQYNEQSF. The DNA for the CDR3 is TGCAGTGCTAGCCGCCAGTACAATGAGCAGTCCTTC.

This clonotype has only a few counts. J is TRBJ1-1 and V is TRBV19, with a possible D match to TRBD1 (5 bases). The CDR3 consists of 13 residues. V lost 2 bases and J lost 9, with 13 bases in between. CDR1 and CDR2 (germline): LNHDA, SQIVND (reference sequence). This chain's CDR3 is CASSIQRGRQAFF. The CDR3 DNA reads as TGTGCCAGTAGTATACAACGGGGCAGGCAAGCTTTCTTT.

Comments on this clonotype: The junction differs from germline at one of its ends, possibly a read error. The chain couples TRBV20-1 to TRBJ2-1, with 7 nucleotides matching TRBD2. This CDR3 region has 13 residues. Germline V gene data show CDR1 as DFQATT and CDR2 as SNEGSKA (reference sequence). As DNA, the CDR3 is TGCAGTGCGAGAGAGGCTAGCGGCTTGCTGGGGTTCTTC. It codes for CSAREASGLLGFF.

Concerning this clonotype itself: This may be a read error: a much more frequent sequence differs by one nucleotide. The V and J genes are TRBV7-2 and TRBJ2-3; D is perhaps TRBD1 or TRBD2 (5 bases each). CDR1 and CDR2 from the germline V gene are SGHTA and FQGNSA. The CDR3 contains 15 residues. CDR3 coding DNA: TGTGCCGGCAGCCTACGGTCGGGGCCGGCAGATACGCAGTATTTT. It is translated as CAGSLRSGPADTQYF.

This chain uses TRBV4-1 with TRBJ1-2; the match to TRBD1 covers 7 bases. The V and J ends lost 4 bases and 6 bases, in that order; junction bases with no gene match: 11. There are 15 residues in the CDR3. Per the germline V gene, CDR1 is MGHRA and CDR2 is YSYEKL. This CDR3 reads CASSRTDRVGNGYTF. The CDR3 DNA follows: TGCGCCAGCAGCCGTACCGACAGGGTGGGTAATGGCTACACCTTC.

This chain links TRBV24-1 with TRBJ2-5, with 7 nucleotides matching TRBD1. Germline-derived CDR1 and CDR2 are KGHDR and SFDVKD. Germline trimming cut 4 bases from V and 2 bases from J; bases unmatched to any gene: 9. The CDR3 spans 16 residues. CDR3 region: CATSETTTGRQETQYF. The CDR3 coding sequence is TGTGCCACCAGTGAAACAACGACAGGGCGGCAAGAGACCCAGTACTTC.

The gene calls are TRBV7-6 and TRBJ1-1; D remains ambiguous. The CDR3 contains 13 residues. Germline loops: CDR1 SGHVS, CDR2 FNYEAQ. The V gene lost 1 base and the J gene lost 5 bases, with 8 bases spanning the gap. CDR3 nucleotides: TGTGCCAGCAGCTTAGATAGGATTACTGAAGCTTTCTTT. Amino acids: CASSLDRITEAFF.

This clonotype has at least ten counts. V gene TRBV12-3 or TRBV12-4 combines with J gene TRBJ2-4; the D is unclear. With 5 bases removed from V and 0 bases from J, the gap between germline ends came to 8 bases. The CDR3 contains 14 residues. CDR3 DNA: TGTGCCAGCAGTCCCCGAGGAGCCAAAAACATTCAGTACTTC. It encodes CASSPRGAKNIQYF.

The V and J genes are TRBV4-2 and TRBJ2-5; D possibly corresponds to TRBD1 (5 bases). V shed 0 bases and J shed 6 bases, with 11 bases lying between them. The CDR3 has 14 amino acids. Germline-derived CDR1 and CDR2 are LGHNA and YNFKEQ. DNA of the CDR3: TGTGCCAGCAGCCAAGATATGGGGCTAAAGACCCAGTACTTC. Its translation is CASSQDMGLKTQYF.

This clonotype has only a few counts. J is TRBJ2-1 and V is TRBV5-1, with unresolved D. The CDR3 is made up of 13 amino acids. Per germline, CDR1 SGHRS and CDR2 YFSETQ. With 4 bases removed from V and 3 bases from J, the gap between germline ends came to 8 bases. CDR3 sequence reads: CASSLGIYNEQFF. The CDR3 DNA reads TGCGCCAGCAGCCTAGGGATCTACAATGAGCAGTTCTTC.

The chain uses TRBV10-3 and TRBJ2-3, with 7 bases that match TRBD2. Per the germline V gene, CDR1 is ENHRY and CDR2 is SYGVKD. The ends lost 7 bases at V and 0 bases at J; junction bases unmatched: 13. This CDR3 contains 17 residues. The CDR3 coding sequence is TGTGCCATCAACCCCTCGGGGGGTAGCGGGAGCACAGATACGCAGTATTTT. It is translated as CAINPSGGSGSTDTQYF.

This clonotype was counted only a few times. J is TRBJ2-3 and V is TRBV2, with TRBD2 identical over 7 bases. V lost 7 bases and J lost 3; bases outside the gene matches: 7. Germline V CDR1 and CDR2: SNHLY, FYNNEI. The CDR3 is made up of 14 amino acids. The CDR3 DNA sequence: TGTGCCAGCACCCCGACCGGGAGGACAGATACGCAGTATTTT. It yields the protein CASTPTGRTDTQYF.

V and J are TRBV3-1 and TRBJ2-7; TRBD2 might be the D (6 bases). V was clipped by 3 bases and J by 3 bases, with 6 bases between them. In germline, CDR1 is LGHDT, CDR2 YNNKEL (reference sequence). The CDR3 length is 12 residues. The CDR3 sequence is CASSQGGYEQYF. CDR3 nucleotide sequence: TGTGCCAGCAGCCAGGGGGGCTACGAGCAGTACTTC.

This chain links TRBV7-2 with TRBJ1-3; D uncertain. Germline lookup yields CDR1 SGHTA and CDR2 FQGNSA. Between the trimmed V and J ends, which lost 2 bases and 0 bases, there was a span of 8 bases. This CDR3 is 15 amino acids long. CDR3 region: CASSLSPRSGNTIYF. In DNA, the CDR3 is TGTGCCAGCAGCTTAAGTCCCCGCTCTGGAAACACCATATATTTT.

This clonotype was detected a few times. The chain recombines TRBV30 with TRBJ1-1; TRBD1 matches 7 bases. This CDR3 is 13 amino acids long. J lost 5 bases, V lost 5 bases, and 8 bases had no gene match. Germline CDR1 and CDR2: GTSNPN and SVGIG (reference sequence). Here the CDR3 reads CAWDRGRGTEAFF. CDR3 sequence (DNA): TGTGCCTGGGATAGGGGGCGCGGAACTGAAGCTTTCTTT. Based on the CDR3 plus reference TRBV30 and TRBJ1-1, the full variable domain is SQTIHQWPATLVQPVGSPLSLECTVEGTSNPNLYWYRQAAGRGLQLLFYSVGIGQISSEVPQNLSASRPQDRQFILSSKKLLLSDSGFYLCAWDRGRGTEAFFGQGTRLTVV.

This clonotype was seen ten or more times. The gene calls are TRBV20-1 and TRBJ1-1; D is ambiguous. V was trimmed by 5 bases and J by 1 base, leaving 11 bases between them. Germline assignment: CDR1 DFQATT and CDR2 SNEGSKA (reference sequence). The CDR3 length is 13 residues. The CDR3 here is CSASELTNTEAFF. CDR3 coding DNA: TGCAGTGCTTCCGAACTCACGAACACTGAAGCTTTCTTT.

This clonotype was recorded a few times. V usage is TRBV28 and J usage is TRBJ2-1; D is possibly TRBD1 (5 bases). This CDR3 spans 11 amino acids. The germline V gene encodes CDR1 MDHEN and CDR2 SYDVKM. V was cut by 9 bases and J by 7 bases, with 10 bases left in between. The CDR3 nucleotides read TGTGCCAGTGGCCACAGGAATGAGCAGTTCTTC. It encodes CASGHRNEQFF.

V and J are TRBV5-1 and TRBJ2-1, with 8 bases lining up with TRBD1. This CDR3 contains 16 residues. The V gene end was trimmed by 0 bases and the J gene end by 0 bases; junction bases not matched to a gene: 2. CDR1 is SGHRS and CDR2 is YFSETQ in the germline V gene. CDR3 coding DNA: TGCGCCAGCAGCTTGGGGACAGGGAGCTCCTACAATGAGCAGTTCTTC. Amino acids: CASSLGTGSSYNEQFF.

The chain carries TRBV4-2 and TRBJ2-3, with 9 bases identical to TRBD2. The germline V gene encodes CDR1 LGHNA and CDR2 YNFKEQ. This CDR3 spans 16 amino acids. J gave up 1 base and V 2 bases, and 4 bases lay outside the gene matches. The CDR3 nucleotides read TGTGCCAGCAGCCAACCAGCGGGAGGTGGCACAGATACGCAGTATTTT. Amino acid sequence: CASSQPAGGGTDTQYF.

The chain joins TRBV5-1 to TRBJ2-1; 8 bases line up with TRBD2. The CDR3 is 15 residues long. CDR1 and CDR2 (germline): SGHRS, YFSETQ. V was pared by 3 bases and J by 2 bases, with 4 bases of the junction left unmatched. CDR3 sequence: CASSYGRATYNEQFF. The CDR3 DNA reads TGCGCCAGCAGCTACGGGAGGGCAACCTACAATGAGCAGTTCTTC.

This clonotype is deemed medium-sized. This rearrangement joins TRBV7-3 to TRBJ2-2; no definite D call. The CDR3 is 13 amino acids. Trimming left V 1 base short and J 3 bases short, with 3 bases between. The V gene's germline CDR1 is SGHTA and CDR2 FQGTGA. The CDR3 nucleotides read TGTGCCAGCAGCTTAATGCACACCGGGGAGCTGTTTTTT. Translated: CASSLMHTGELFF.

The chain couples TRBV7-9 to TRBJ2-1; D tentatively reads TRBD1 or TRBD2 (6 bases each). This CDR3 is 13 amino acids long. V was clipped by 7 bases and J by 7 bases, with 14 bases between them. In germline, CDR1 is SEHNR, CDR2 FQNEAQ (reference sequence). The CDR3 sequence: CASNRLGGNEQFF. The DNA of the CDR3 is TGTGCCAGCAACCGACTAGGGGGGAATGAGCAGTTCTTC.